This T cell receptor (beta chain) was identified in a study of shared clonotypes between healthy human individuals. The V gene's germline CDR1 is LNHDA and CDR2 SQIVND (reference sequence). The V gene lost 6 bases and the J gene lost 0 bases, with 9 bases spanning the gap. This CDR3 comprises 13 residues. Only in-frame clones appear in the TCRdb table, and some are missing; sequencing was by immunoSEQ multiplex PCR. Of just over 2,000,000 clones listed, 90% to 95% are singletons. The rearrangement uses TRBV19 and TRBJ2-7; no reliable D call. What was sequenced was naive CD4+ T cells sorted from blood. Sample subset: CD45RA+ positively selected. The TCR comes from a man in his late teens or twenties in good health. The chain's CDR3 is CASSGSSSYEQYF. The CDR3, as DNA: TGTGCCAGTAGCGGGTCTAGCTCCTACGAGCAGTACTTC.